This TCR beta chain was sequenced during a study of CD4+ T cells in melanoma. In regard to this clone: Antigen unknown.

The protocol was immunoSEQ multiplex PCR, while the TCRdb copy is restricted to in-frame clones and leaves out a portion. The profile shows about 21,000 clones, approximately 78% of them singletons. V lost 4 bases and J 3 bases, leaving 3 bases between the germline ends. The germline V gene encodes CDR1 SQVTM and CDR2 ANQGSEA. The CDR3 length is 11 residues. Study conclusions and caveats: Reportedly, melanoma neoantigen-specific CD4+ T cells showed varied differentiation states. CD8+ T cell, macrophage and B cell function reportedly correlated with neoantigen-specific CD4+ T cells.

V gene TRBV29-1 combines with J gene TRBJ2-2; D uncertain. The sequence derives from a human donor with melanoma. For the CDR3, the DNA is TGCAGCGTTGGTGACACCGGGGAGCTGTTTTTT. Translated, it gives CSVGDTGELFF.